One and the same sample provided the 21 T cell receptor beta chains below, sequenced in a study of T cell clusters in autoimmune cytopenias. TRB rearrangements were amplified by touch-down multiplex PCR with mixed TRB-A/B primers. TCRdb re-called the multiplex PCR reads and shows each CDR3 protein once, DNA omitted. This sample contains about 12,000 distinct CDR3 sequences. TRB was amplified from roughly 250 ng of peripheral blood genomic DNA per sample. The sequenced sample was peripheral blood. The receptors stem from a human donor with an autoimmune cytopenia or autoimmune hepatitis (not recorded which).

V usage is TRBV24-1 and J usage is TRBJ2-1; no DNA is available, so the TRBD1 call from TCRdb remains unchecked. This CDR3 has 15 amino acids. Germline-derived CDR1 and CDR2 are KGHDR and SFDVKD. The CDR3 loop reads CATSEAGTGGNEQFF.

This clonotype is identified as medium-sized from frequency. The chain has TRBV12-3 or TRBV12-4 and TRBJ2-7; the D call from TCRdb, TRBD1, cannot be confirmed without DNA. The CDR3 spans 15 residues. The CDR3 sequence: CASSQGQVGSYEQYF.

The chain links TRBV15 to TRBJ1-3. The CDR3 has 13 residues. Germline CDR1 and CDR2: LNHNV and YYDKDF (reference sequence). This chain's CDR3 is CATSSGGRDTIYF.

The gene calls are TRBV12-3 or TRBV12-4 and TRBJ2-5; TCRdb's D gene call, TRBD1, goes unchecked for lack of DNA. This CDR3 contains 15 residues. The CDR3: CASSPGQGAKETQYF.

V and J are TRBV15 and TRBJ1-6; the D gene TCRdb calls, TRBD1, cannot be checked with no DNA. The CDR3 spans 17 residues. The germline V gene has CDR1 LNHNV and CDR2 YYDKDF (reference sequence). The CDR3 is CATSRDSGANYNSPLHF.

CDR3 in amino acids: CASSHTISAAAYTQYF. The V call is TRBV6-6, the J call TRBJ2-3; the TRBD1 assignment by TCRdb is unverifiable without DNA. The CDR3 contains 16 residues. CDR1 is MNHNY, CDR2 SVGAGI, per germline (reference sequence).

This chain links TRBV27 with TRBJ2-7; the TCRdb D gene call, TRBD1, has no DNA to confirm it. The germline gives CDR1 MNHEY, CDR2 SMNVEV (reference sequence). CDR3 length: 15 amino acids. The CDR3: CASSPMAGVNYEQYF.

This chain connects TRBV18 to TRBJ2-6. CDR3 size: 17 residues. Germline V lookup: CDR1 KGHSH, CDR2 LQKENI. CDR3 region: CASSPPGQGSGANVLTF.

This clonotype ranks as medium-sized in terms of frequency. The chain couples TRBV6-5 to TRBJ2-1. The length of the CDR3 is 14 residues. Germline V gives CDR1 MNHEY, CDR2 SVGAGI. The CDR3 reads CASIGETFYNEQFF.

The chain employs TRBV6-1 and TRBJ2-1; TCRdb names TRBD1, which stays unverified in the absence of DNA. The length of the CDR3 is 15 residues. Germline CDR1 MNHNS, CDR2 SASEGT. The chain's CDR3 is CASGTGTGGYNEQFF.

This clonotype is medium-sized by frequency. The chain combines TRBV29-1 with TRBJ2-7; TCRdb outputs TRBD1, but without DNA this stays unchecked. Per germline, CDR1 SQVTM and CDR2 ANQGSEA. The length of the CDR3 is 16 residues. This CDR3 is CSVVPVAGGDSYEQYF.

V and J are TRBV6-2 or TRBV6-3 and TRBJ2-2; TCRdb calls TRBD1, which cannot be checked without DNA. CDR3 length: 13 residues. The germline gives CDR1 MNHEY, CDR2 SVGEGT. The CDR3 sequence: CASHRGPPGELFF.

This CDR3 reads CASSPPVQQDTGELFF. J is TRBJ2-2 and V is TRBV13. Germline assignment: CDR1 PRHDT and CDR2 FYEKMQ (reference sequence). This CDR3 has 16 amino acids.

J is TRBJ2-1 and V is TRBV12-3 or TRBV12-4; the TCRdb D gene call, TRBD2, has no DNA to confirm it. The length of the CDR3 is 12 residues. CDR3 region: CASSFGGREQFF.

The V gene is TRBV5-5, the J gene TRBJ1-2. Germline values: CDR1 SGHKS, CDR2 YYEKEE (reference sequence). The CDR3 extends over 15 amino acids. The CDR3 spells CASSLLSQLSYGYTF.

The V and J genes are TRBV10-3 and TRBJ2-7. Germline lookup yields CDR1 ENHRY and CDR2 SYGVKD. The CDR3 length is 14 residues. The CDR3 region is CAISGPGTPYEQYF.

The rearrangement uses TRBV18 and TRBJ2-3; without DNA, the TCRdb call of TRBD1 cannot be checked. Germline assignment: CDR1 KGHSH and CDR2 LQKENI. The CDR3 extends over 14 amino acids. The CDR3 loop reads CASSPTGYTDTQYF.

The chain has TRBV6-2 or TRBV6-3 and TRBJ2-3; TCRdb proposes TRBD2, but this gene call is untestable without DNA. Germline V gives CDR1 MNHEY, CDR2 SVGEGT. This CDR3 comprises 15 residues. This CDR3 is CASRRAGGVRDTQYF.

This chain links TRBV5-6 with TRBJ2-4; TCRdb designates TRBD1, a call that cannot be tested without DNA. The CDR3 is made up of 14 amino acids. In germline, CDR1 is SGHDT, CDR2 YYEEEE. The CDR3 spells CASSLLRGGGIQYF. Based on the CDR3 plus reference TRBV5-6 and TRBJ2-4, the full variable domain is DAGVTQSPTHLIKTRGQQVTLRCSPKSGHDTVSWYQQALGQGPQFIFQYYEEEERQRGNFPDRFSGHQFPNYSSELNVNALLLGDSALYLCASSLLRGGGIQYFGAGTRLSVL.

The V call is TRBV6-2 or TRBV6-3, the J call TRBJ2-2; TCRdb's D call of TRBD2 is untestable without DNA. This CDR3 is 18 amino acids long. Germline CDR1 and CDR2: MNHEY and SVGEGT. The CDR3 reads CASCPTSGRAGVTGELFF.

V is TRBV7-9 and J is TRBJ1-2. CDR1 and CDR2 (germline): SEHNR, FQNEAQ (reference sequence). The CDR3 contains 15 residues. CDR3 amino acids: CASSLGRISNYGYTF.